This section outlines one TCR beta chain sequence together with its context. What it binds is not known. This record belongs to a study of cytomegalovirus exposure and HLA in healthy donors. Study-wide findings and caveats: According to reports, the classifier identified cytomegalovirus status with high specificity and sensitivity.

Trimming removed 6 bases at V and 0 bases at J, with 12 bases between. The germline gives CDR1 SEHNR, CDR2 FQNEAQ (reference sequence). CDR3 length: 14 amino acids. The PCR was carried out with 60 Vbeta primers and 13 Jbeta primers. The protocol was immunoSEQ multiplex PCR, while the TCRdb copy is restricted to in-frame clones and leaves out a portion. The table shows under 150,000 clones, with roughly 69% occurring only once. The source is a woman aged 40-49 years in good health and CMV-seropositive. This chain connects TRBV7-9 to TRBJ2-7, with D perhaps matching TRBD1 (5 bases). Source material: PBMCs. The CDR3 DNA reads as TGTGCCAGCAGACGACTTCAGGGCTCCTACGAGCAGTACTTC. Protein: CASRRLQGSYEQYF. The full variable domain, its missing parts supplied by reference TRBV7-9 and TRBJ2-7, is DTGVSQNPRHKITKRGQNVTFRCDPISEHNRLYWYRQTLGQGPEFLTYFQNEAQLEKSRLLSDRFSAERPKGSFSTLEIQRTEQGDSAMYLCASRRLQGSYEQYFGPGTRLTVT.